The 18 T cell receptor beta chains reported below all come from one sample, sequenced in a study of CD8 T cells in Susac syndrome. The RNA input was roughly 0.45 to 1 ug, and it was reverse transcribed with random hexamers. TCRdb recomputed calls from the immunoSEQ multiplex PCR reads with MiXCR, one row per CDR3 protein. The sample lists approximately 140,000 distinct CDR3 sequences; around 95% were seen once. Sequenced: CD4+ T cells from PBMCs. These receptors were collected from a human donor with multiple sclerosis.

The CDR3 loop is CASRLITGAKEKLFF. Here the CDR3 DNA reads TGCGCCAGCAGACTGATTACAGGGGCGAAGGAAAAACTGTTTTTT. The rearrangement uses TRBV5-1 and TRBJ1-4; 7 bases are a match to TRBD1. This CDR3 contains 15 residues. In germline, CDR1 is SGHRS, CDR2 YFSETQ. V lost 5 bases, J lost 8 bases, and 12 bases stayed unmatched.

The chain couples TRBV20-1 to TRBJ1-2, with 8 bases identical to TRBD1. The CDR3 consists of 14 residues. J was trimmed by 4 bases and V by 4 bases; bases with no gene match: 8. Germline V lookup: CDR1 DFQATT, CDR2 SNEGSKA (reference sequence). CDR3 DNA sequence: TGCAGTGCTACCCCAGGGGGCCGAGGCTATGGCTACACCTTC. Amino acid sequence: CSATPGGRGYGYTF.

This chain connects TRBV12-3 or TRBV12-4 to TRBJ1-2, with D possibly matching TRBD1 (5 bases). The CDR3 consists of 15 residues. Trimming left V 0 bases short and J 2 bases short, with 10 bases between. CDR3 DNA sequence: TGTGCCAGCAGTTTAGCGGGGCTCGAGAACTATGGCTACACCTTC. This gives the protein CASSLAGLENYGYTF.

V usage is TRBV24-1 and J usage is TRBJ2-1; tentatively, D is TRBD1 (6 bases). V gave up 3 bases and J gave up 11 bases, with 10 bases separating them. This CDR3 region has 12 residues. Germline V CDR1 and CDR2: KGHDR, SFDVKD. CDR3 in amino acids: CATSDLGTQQFF. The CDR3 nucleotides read TGTGCCACCAGTGATCTGGGGACACAGCAGTTCTTC.

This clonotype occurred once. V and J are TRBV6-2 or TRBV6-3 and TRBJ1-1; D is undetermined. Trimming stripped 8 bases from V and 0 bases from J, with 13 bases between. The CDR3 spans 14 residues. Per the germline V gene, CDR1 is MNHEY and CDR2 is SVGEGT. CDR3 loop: CASQFVQLNTEAFF. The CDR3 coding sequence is TGTGCCAGCCAGTTTGTGCAGTTGAACACTGAAGCTTTCTTT.

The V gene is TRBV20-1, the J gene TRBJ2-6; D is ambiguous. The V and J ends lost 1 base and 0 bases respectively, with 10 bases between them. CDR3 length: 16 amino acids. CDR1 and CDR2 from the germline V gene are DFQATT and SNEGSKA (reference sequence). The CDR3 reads CSARAYTGSGANVLTF. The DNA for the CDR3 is TGCAGTGCTAGAGCCTATACGGGCTCTGGGGCCAACGTCCTGACTTTC.

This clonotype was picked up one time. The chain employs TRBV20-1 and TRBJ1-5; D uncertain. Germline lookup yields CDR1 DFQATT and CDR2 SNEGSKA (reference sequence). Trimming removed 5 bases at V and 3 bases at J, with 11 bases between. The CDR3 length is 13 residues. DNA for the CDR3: TGCAGTGCTCCTGACATTAACAATCAGCCCCAGCATTTT. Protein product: CSAPDINNQPQHF.

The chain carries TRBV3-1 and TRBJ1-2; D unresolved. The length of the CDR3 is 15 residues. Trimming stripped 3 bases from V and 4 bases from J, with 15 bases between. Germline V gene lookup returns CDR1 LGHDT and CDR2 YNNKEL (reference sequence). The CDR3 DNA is TGTGCCAGCAGCCATGGCGGACCCAGTGTCTATGGCTACACCTTC. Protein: CASSHGGPSVYGYTF.

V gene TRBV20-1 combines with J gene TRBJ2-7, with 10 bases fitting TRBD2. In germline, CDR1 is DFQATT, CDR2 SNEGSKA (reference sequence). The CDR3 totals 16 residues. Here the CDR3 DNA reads TGCAGCGATCCGGTTACCTTAGCGGGAGGTCCCCACGAGCAGTACTTC. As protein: CSDPVTLAGGPHEQYF.

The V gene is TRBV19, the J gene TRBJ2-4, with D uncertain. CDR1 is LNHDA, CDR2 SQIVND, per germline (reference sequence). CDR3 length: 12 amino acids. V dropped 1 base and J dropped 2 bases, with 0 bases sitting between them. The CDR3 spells CASSIAKNIQYF. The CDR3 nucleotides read TGTGCCAGTAGTATAGCCAAAAACATTCAGTACTTC.

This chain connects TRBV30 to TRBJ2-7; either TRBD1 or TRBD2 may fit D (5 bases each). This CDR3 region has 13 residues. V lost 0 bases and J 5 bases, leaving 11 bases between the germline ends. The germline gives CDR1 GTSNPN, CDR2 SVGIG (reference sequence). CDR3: CAWSVTRGDEQYF. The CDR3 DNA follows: TGTGCCTGGAGTGTAACGAGGGGCGACGAGCAGTACTTC.

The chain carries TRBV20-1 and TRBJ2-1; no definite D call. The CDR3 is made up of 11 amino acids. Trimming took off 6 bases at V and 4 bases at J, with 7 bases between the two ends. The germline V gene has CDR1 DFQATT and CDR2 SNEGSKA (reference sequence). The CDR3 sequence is CSALTYNEQFF. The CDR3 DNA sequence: TGCAGTGCACTTACATACAATGAGCAGTTCTTC.

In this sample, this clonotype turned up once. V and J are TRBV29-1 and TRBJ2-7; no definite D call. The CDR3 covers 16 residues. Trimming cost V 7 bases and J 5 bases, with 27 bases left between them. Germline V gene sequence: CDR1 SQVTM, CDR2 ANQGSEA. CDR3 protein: CSASLGVIRVSDEQYF. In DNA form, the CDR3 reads TGCAGCGCCAGCCTGGGCGTAATTAGGGTTTCCGACGAGCAGTACTTC.

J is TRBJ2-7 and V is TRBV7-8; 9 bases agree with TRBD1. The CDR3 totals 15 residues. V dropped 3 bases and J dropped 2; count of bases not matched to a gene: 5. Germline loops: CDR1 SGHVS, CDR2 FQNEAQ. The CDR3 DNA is TGTGCCAGCAGCTTTATGACAGGGGGGCCCTACGAGCAGTACTTC. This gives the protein CASSFMTGGPYEQYF.

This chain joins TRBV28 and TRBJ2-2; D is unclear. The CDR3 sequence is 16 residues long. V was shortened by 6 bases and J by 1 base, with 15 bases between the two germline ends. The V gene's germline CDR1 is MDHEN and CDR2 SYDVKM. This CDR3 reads CASRASSSLNTGELFF. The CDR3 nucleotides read TGTGCCAGCAGGGCGAGTAGCAGCCTGAACACCGGGGAGCTGTTTTTT.

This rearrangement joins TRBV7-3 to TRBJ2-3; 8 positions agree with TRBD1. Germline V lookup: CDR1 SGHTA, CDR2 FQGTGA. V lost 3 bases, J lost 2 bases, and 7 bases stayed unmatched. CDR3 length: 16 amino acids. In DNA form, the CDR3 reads TGTGCCAGCAGCTTGGGGGGACAGGCTATCACAGATACGCAGTATTTT. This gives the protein CASSLGGQAITDTQYF.

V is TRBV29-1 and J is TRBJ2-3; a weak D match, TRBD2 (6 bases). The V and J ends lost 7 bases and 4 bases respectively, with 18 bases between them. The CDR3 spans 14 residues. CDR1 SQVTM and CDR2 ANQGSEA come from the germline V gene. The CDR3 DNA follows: TGCAGCGCTAAGGGCGGGATCGTCGCAGATACGCAGTATTTT. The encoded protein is CSAKGGIVADTQYF.

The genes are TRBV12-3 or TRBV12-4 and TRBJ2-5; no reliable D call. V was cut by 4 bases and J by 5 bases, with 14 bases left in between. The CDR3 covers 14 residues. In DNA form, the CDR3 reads TGTGCCAGCAGTTCTTCTTCCTCCCTCGAGACCCAGTACTTC. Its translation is CASSSSSSLETQYF.